This passage covers 14 T cell receptor beta chains from one sample sequenced in a study of graft-versus-host responses after intestinal transplantation (dated by TCRdb to about 2021). These receptors' targets are unknown. This specimen's time point label, interpreted: cells obtained before transplantation from donor or recipient. To prepare the library, the immunoSEQ multiplex PCR assay was applied. In its TCRdb copy, this immuneACCESS table keeps in-frame sequences only and misses some clones. Where compared with another copy, unresolved V genes explain less than half of these, and the others have no known cause. The sample has about 90,000 clones on record, over 85% of them singletons. The ten largest clones take up about 1.1% of the sample. This sample comprised unstimulated CD8+ T cells sorted from spleen or lymph node cells, obtained before transplant. These receptors originate from a human donor who was the organ donor for an intestinal transplant.

This chain joins TRBV13 and TRBJ1-2, with 8 nucleotides matching TRBD1. There are 13 residues in the CDR3. Trimming at V came to 5 bases and at J to 7 bases, leaving 6 bases not matched to a gene. The V gene's germline CDR1 is PRHDT and CDR2 FYEKMQ (reference sequence). The DNA of the CDR3 is TGTGCCAGCAGCGCGGACAGGGACCTTGGCTACACCTTC. It encodes CASSADRDLGYTF.

The genes are TRBV5-8 and TRBJ2-2, with 7 bases that match TRBD1. Germline V lookup: CDR1 SGHTS, CDR2 YDEGEE. V shed 2 bases and J 4 bases; nucleotides not matched to a gene: 5. The length of the CDR3 is 15 residues. CDR3 loop: CASSLGTAVTGELFF. CDR3 bases: TGTGCCAGCAGCTTAGGGACAGCTGTCACCGGGGAGCTGTTTTTT.

The chain has TRBV30 and TRBJ2-7; 11 positions match TRBD2. With V trimmed by 2 bases and J by 5 bases, 5 bases remained unmatched. CDR3 length: 14 residues. CDR1 is GTSNPN, CDR2 SVGIG, per germline (reference sequence). The CDR3: CAWSLLAGGDEQYF. Here the CDR3 DNA reads TGTGCCTGGAGTCTCCTAGCGGGGGGTGACGAGCAGTACTTC.

The CDR3 region is CASSSGLPTGELFF. The CDR3 region has the DNA TGTGCCAGCAGCTCGGGACTTCCCACCGGGGAGCTGTTTTTT. V gene TRBV6-5 combines with J gene TRBJ2-2, with D possibly being TRBD2 (6 bases). This CDR3 contains 14 residues. CDR1 is MNHEY and CDR2 is SVGAGI in the germline V gene. V was trimmed by 6 bases and J by 4 bases, leaving 12 bases between them.

This CDR3 is CASSLGRGRGKETQYF. As DNA, the CDR3 is TGTGCCAGCAGCCTGGGCCGAGGCAGGGGAAAAGAGACCCAGTACTTC. V gene TRBV7-9 combines with J gene TRBJ2-5; maybe TRBD1 (6 bases). CDR3 size: 16 residues. Germline CDR1 reads SEHNR; CDR2 reads FQNEAQ (reference sequence). Trimming removed 5 bases from V and 3 bases from J, with 19 bases in between.

The J gene is TRBJ1-1, the V gene TRBV7-6; a weak D match, TRBD1 (5 bases). This CDR3 has 13 residues. Germline-derived CDR1 and CDR2 are SGHVS and FNYEAQ. V was shortened by 3 bases and J by 4 bases, with 9 bases between the two germline ends. This chain's CDR3 is CASSFTRGTEAFF. The CDR3 bases are TGTGCCAGCAGCTTCACAAGGGGCACTGAAGCTTTCTTT.

V is TRBV6-1 and J is TRBJ2-3, with 10 nucleotides matching TRBD2. With 2 bases clipped from V and 3 bases from J, the junction kept 5 bases outside the gene matches. This CDR3 region has 16 residues. CDR1 MNHNS and CDR2 SASEGT come from the germline V gene. As DNA, the CDR3 is TGTGCCAGCAGTGAACGGCTAGCGGGAGAGACAGATACGCAGTATTTT. Its protein product is CASSERLAGETDTQYF.

CDR3 bases: TGTGCCAGCAGCTTTAGTCTTTTGGGGGCTCAATCTAACTATGGCTACACCTTC. It yields the protein CASSFSLLGAQSNYGYTF. This rearrangement joins TRBV7-8 to TRBJ1-2, with D perhaps TRBD1 (6 bases). The CDR3 totals 18 residues. CDR1 and CDR2 from the germline V gene are SGHVS and FQNEAQ. V lost 3 bases, J lost 0 bases, and 20 bases lay in between.

The V and J genes are TRBV5-1 and TRBJ2-1, with 7 bases that match TRBD1. V shed 4 bases, J shed 3 bases, and the junction held 10 bases outside the gene matches. The CDR3 runs to 16 residues. The germline CDR1 and CDR2 sequences are SGHRS and YFSETQ. CDR3 loop: CASSPEGTDLYNEQFF. CDR3 sequence (DNA): TGCGCCAGCAGCCCGGAAGGGACAGACCTCTACAATGAGCAGTTCTTC.

V usage is TRBV6-6 and J usage is TRBJ1-2; 8 bases are shared with TRBD1. Germline V lookup: CDR1 MNHNY, CDR2 SVGAGI (reference sequence). After removal of 6 bases from V and 3 bases from J, the junction contained 0 bases not matched to a gene. The CDR3 contains 12 residues. The CDR3 DNA reads as TGTGCCAGCAGGACAGGGGACTATGGCTACACCTTC. Its translation is CASRTGDYGYTF.

This clone was observed a few times. The gene calls are TRBV29-1 and TRBJ1-1; no clear D. CDR1 SQVTM and CDR2 ANQGSEA come from the germline V gene. V was cut by 7 bases and J by 3 bases, with 12 bases left in between. CDR3 length equals 12 residues. This chain's CDR3 is CSGHLGDTEAFF. The CDR3 nucleotides are TGCAGCGGACACCTCGGGGACACTGAAGCTTTCTTT.

The V gene is TRBV13, the J gene TRBJ2-1; 13 bases fit TRBD2. This CDR3 contains 16 residues. Trimming at V came to 5 bases and at J to 4 bases, leaving 5 bases not matched to a gene. The germline CDR1 and CDR2 sequences are PRHDT and FYEKMQ (reference sequence). The CDR3 sequence is CASSPEGLAGYNEQFF. CDR3 coding DNA: TGTGCCAGCAGCCCCGAGGGACTAGCGGGATACAATGAGCAGTTCTTC.

The chain combines TRBV27 with TRBJ2-7; 8 bases line up with TRBD1. From germline, CDR1 is MNHEY and CDR2 SMNVEV (reference sequence). This CDR3 has 17 amino acids. After removal of 8 bases from V and 3 bases from J, the junction contained 18 bases not matched to a gene. CDR3 DNA: TGTGCCAGCCGCTTCACCCCCGTGGGGACAGGAATCTACGAGCAGTACTTC. Protein product: CASRFTPVGTGIYEQYF.

Turning to this clone: Other DNA sequences within the sample encode an identical CDR3. For the CDR3, the DNA is TGCGCCAGCAGTCAATCGCGGGGGAGTCGTACCTACGAGCAGTACTTC. It encodes CASSQSRGSRTYEQYF. V and J are TRBV23-1 and TRBJ2-7; TRBD2 matches 7 bases. TRBV23-1 is an ORF for which the function is uncertain. This CDR3 has 16 residues. J gave up 2 bases and V 0 bases, and 7 bases lay outside the gene matches.